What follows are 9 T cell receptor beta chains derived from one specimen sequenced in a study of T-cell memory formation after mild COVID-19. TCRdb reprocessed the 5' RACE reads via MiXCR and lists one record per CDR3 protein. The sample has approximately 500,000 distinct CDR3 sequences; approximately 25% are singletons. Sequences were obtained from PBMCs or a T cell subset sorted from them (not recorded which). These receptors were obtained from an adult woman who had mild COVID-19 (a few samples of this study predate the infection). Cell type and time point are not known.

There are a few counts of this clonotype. CDR3 DNA sequence: TGTGCCAGCAGCCAAGATGACAGGGACCAGCCCCAGCATTTT. Protein: CASSQDDRDQPQHF. The rearrangement uses TRBV3-1 and TRBJ1-5; 7 bases are shared with TRBD1. CDR1 and CDR2 (germline): LGHDT, YNNKEL (reference sequence). CDR3 length: 14 amino acids. Trimming took 0 bases from V and 7 from J; bases not matched to a gene: 3.

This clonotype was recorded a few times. This CDR3 reads CASSLVAGVDETQYF. Here the CDR3 DNA reads TGCGCCAGCAGCTTGGTTGCGGGAGTGGATGAGACCCAGTACTTC. The chain links TRBV5-1 to TRBJ2-5; TRBD2 aligns across 7 bases. Germline-derived CDR1 and CDR2 are SGHRS and YFSETQ. J was trimmed by 5 bases and V by 0 bases; bases with no gene match: 7. This CDR3 spans 15 amino acids.

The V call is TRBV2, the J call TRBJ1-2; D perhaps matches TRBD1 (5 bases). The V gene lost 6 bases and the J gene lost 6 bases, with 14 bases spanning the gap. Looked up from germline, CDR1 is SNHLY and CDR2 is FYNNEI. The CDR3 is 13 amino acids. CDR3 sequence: CASSLLIRDGYTF. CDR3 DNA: TGTGCCAGCAGCCTCCTTATCAGGGATGGCTACACCTTC.

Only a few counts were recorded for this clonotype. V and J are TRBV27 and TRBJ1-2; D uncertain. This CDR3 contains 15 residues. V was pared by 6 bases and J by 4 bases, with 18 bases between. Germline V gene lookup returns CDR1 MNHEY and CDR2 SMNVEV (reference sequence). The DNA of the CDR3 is TGTGCCAGCAGCCCGCGGGAGCATATTCCCTATGGCTACACCTTC. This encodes CASSPREHIPYGYTF.

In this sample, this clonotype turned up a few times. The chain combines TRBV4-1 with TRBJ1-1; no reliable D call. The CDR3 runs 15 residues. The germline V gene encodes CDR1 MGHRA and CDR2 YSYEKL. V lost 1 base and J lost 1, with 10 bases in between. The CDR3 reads CASSQGPTRNTEAFF. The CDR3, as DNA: TGCGCCAGCAGCCAAGGACCTACACGGAACACTGAAGCTTTCTTT.

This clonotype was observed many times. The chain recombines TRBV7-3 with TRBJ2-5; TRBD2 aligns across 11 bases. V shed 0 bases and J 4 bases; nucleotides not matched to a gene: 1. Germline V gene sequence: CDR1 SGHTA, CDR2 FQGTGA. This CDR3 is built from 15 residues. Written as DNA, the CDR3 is TGTGCCAGCAGCTTAACGACTAGCGGGACAGAGACCCAGTACTTC. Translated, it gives CASSLTTSGTETQYF.

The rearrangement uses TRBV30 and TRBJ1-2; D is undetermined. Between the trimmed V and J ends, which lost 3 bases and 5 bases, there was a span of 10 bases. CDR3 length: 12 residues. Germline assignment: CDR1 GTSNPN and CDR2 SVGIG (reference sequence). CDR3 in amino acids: CAWRTIQYGYTF. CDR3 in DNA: TGTGCCTGGAGGACTATTCAGTATGGCTACACCTTC.

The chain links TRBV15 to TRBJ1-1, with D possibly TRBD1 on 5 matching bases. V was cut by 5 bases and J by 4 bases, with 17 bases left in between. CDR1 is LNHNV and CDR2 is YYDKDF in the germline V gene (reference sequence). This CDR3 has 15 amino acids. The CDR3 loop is CATSDKRGWGTEAFF. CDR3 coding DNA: TGTGCCACCAGCGACAAAAGGGGATGGGGCACTGAAGCTTTCTTT.

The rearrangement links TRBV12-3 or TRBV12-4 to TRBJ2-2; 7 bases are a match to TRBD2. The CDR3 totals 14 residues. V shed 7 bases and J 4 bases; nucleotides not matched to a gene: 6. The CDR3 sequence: CASMTSHGTGELFF. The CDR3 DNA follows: TGTGCCAGCATGACTAGCCATGGCACCGGGGAGCTGTTTTTT.